The 11 T cell receptor beta chains below were found in one sample sequenced in a study of human T cells and chemical hapten exposure. MiXCR, run by TCRdb on the RACE reads, gives a single entry per CDR3 protein. This table has under 400,000 distinct CDR3 sequences, approximately 5.1% appearing once. As for time point: pre-sensitization, week 0. Treatment reported: therapeutic diphenylcyclopropenone sensitization with weekly scalp DPC. Here the sequenced sample was whole blood, taken in connection with sensitization to the hapten diphenylcyclopropenone (DPC). These receptors came from a woman between 45 and 60 years old with alopecia areata. Some clones in this sample may be carry-over from other donors' samples.

This sequence joins TRBV3-1 and TRBJ2-5, with D hard to call. There are 13 residues in the CDR3. CDR1 and CDR2 (germline): LGHDT, YNNKEL (reference sequence). The V end lost 1 base, the J end lost 2 bases, and 5 bases lay between the germline ends. DNA for the CDR3: TGTGCCAGCAGCCAAGTCCTACAAGAGACCCAGTACTTC. Encoded protein: CASSQVLQETQYF.

This clonotype was counted a few times. The rearrangement joins TRBV13 to TRBJ2-1; TRBD2 aligns across 14 bases. CDR3 length: 18 residues. Germline V CDR1 and CDR2: PRHDT, FYEKMQ (reference sequence). V lost 1 base to trimming and J lost 8 bases; unmatched junction nucleotides: 10. CDR3 sequence reads: CASSLAPGTSGRRYEQFF. CDR3 coding DNA: TGTGCCAGCAGCTTAGCACCCGGGACTAGCGGGAGACGGTATGAGCAGTTCTTC.

The chain combines TRBV3-1 with TRBJ2-3; 7 nucleotides line up with TRBD2. J lost 0 bases, V lost 0 bases, and 3 bases had no gene match. The CDR3 loop spans 16 amino acids. Looked up from germline, CDR1 is LGHDT and CDR2 is YNNKEL (reference sequence). The CDR3 sequence is CASSQERLASTDTQYF. DNA for the CDR3: TGTGCCAGCAGCCAAGAACGACTAGCTAGCACAGATACGCAGTATTTT.

This clonotype has a handful of counts. This chain links TRBV20-1 with TRBJ2-5, with 7 bases fitting TRBD2. Germline V lookup: CDR1 DFQATT, CDR2 SNEGSKA (reference sequence). The CDR3 runs 14 residues. Germline trimming cut 3 bases from V and 4 bases from J; bases unmatched to any gene: 8. The CDR3: CSARGGYPRETQYF. The CDR3 DNA follows: TGCAGTGCTAGGGGGGGGTACCCAAGAGAGACCCAGTACTTC.

This clonotype was seen ten or more times. The chain links TRBV28 to TRBJ2-5; 7 bases are shared with TRBD1. V dropped 5 bases and J dropped 5; count of bases not matched to a gene: 5. Germline V gene sequence: CDR1 MDHEN, CDR2 SYDVKM. The CDR3 loop spans 13 amino acids. CDR3 protein: CASSLGQVETQYF. The DNA for the CDR3 is TGTGCCAGCAGTCTCGGACAGGTGGAGACCCAGTACTTC.

This clonotype has just a few counts. The CDR3 DNA follows: TGCGCCAGCAGCTTGGAAGTAAGCGAAAAACTGTTTTTT. Translation gives CASSLEVSEKLFF. The genes are TRBV5-1 and TRBJ1-4; the D is unclear. The CDR3 contains 13 residues. V was cut by 0 bases and J by 8 bases, with 8 bases left in between. Germline V lookup: CDR1 SGHRS, CDR2 YFSETQ. The full variable domain, with the rest looked up from reference TRBV5-1 and TRBJ1-4, is KAGVTQTPRYLIKTRGQQVTLSCSPISGHRSVSWYQQTPGQGLQFLFEYFSETQRNKGNFPGRFSGRQFSNSRSEMNVSTLELGDSALYLCASSLEVSEKLFFGSGTQLSVL.

This clonotype was observed many times. The rearrangement joins TRBV6-6 to TRBJ2-1; 8 bases line up with TRBD2. Losses at the gene ends were 6 bases for V and 2 bases for J; bases not matched to a gene: 12. CDR1 and CDR2 from the germline V gene are MNHNY and SVGAGI (reference sequence). The CDR3 totals 17 residues. The CDR3: CASSTTNGRGAYNEQFF. CDR3 nucleotide sequence: TGTGCCAGCAGCACTACTAATGGGCGGGGGGCCTACAATGAGCAGTTCTTC.

CDR3 coding DNA: TGTGCCAGCAGCGTAGCGACTAACTCCTACAATGAGCAGTTCTTC. Protein: CASSVATNSYNEQFF. The chain has TRBV9 and TRBJ2-1; TRBD2 might be the D (5 bases). V dropped 0 bases and J dropped 0 bases, with 7 bases sitting between them. The CDR3 covers 15 residues. Looked up from germline, CDR1 is SGDLS and CDR2 is YYNGEE.

V is TRBV27 and J is TRBJ2-1; 12 bases match TRBD2. V was clipped by 6 bases and J by 7 bases; unmatched bases: 7. The V gene's germline CDR1 is MNHEY and CDR2 SMNVEV (reference sequence). The CDR3 length is 15 residues. CDR3 region: CASSLAGGPGNEQFF. CDR3 sequence (DNA): TGTGCCAGCAGCCTAGCGGGAGGGCCGGGAAATGAGCAGTTCTTC.

The V call is TRBV21-1, the J call TRBJ2-5; TRBD2 is taken as the D call from the table, unchecked against the DNA. TRBV21-1 is a known pseudogene. This CDR3 has 17 residues. CDR3 amino acids: CASTISGGWRAKETQYF. CDR3 nucleotides: TGTGCCAGCACTATCAGCGGGGGGTGGCGAGCCAAAGAGACCCAGTACTTC.

The table lists this clonotype with a few counts. This sequence joins TRBV6-5 and TRBJ2-2; the D gene is possibly TRBD2 (5 bases). The germline CDR1 and CDR2 sequences are MNHEY and SVGAGI. V was cut by 4 bases and J by 6 bases, with 21 bases left in between. CDR3 length equals 17 residues. Here the CDR3 reads CASSFRRERSSPGELFF. The DNA of the CDR3 is TGTGCCAGCAGTTTCCGTAGGGAGAGATCGTCCCCCGGGGAGCTGTTTTTT.